This is a list of T cell receptor beta chains from one sample in a study of siplizumab effects on memory and regulatory T cells. The method was immunoSEQ multiplex PCR; TCRdb's version includes in-frame clones alone and lacks a portion of them. This sample has some 56,000 clones; 95% to 98% occur once, and the top ten carry 1.1%. Sample: naive CD8+ T cells sorted from blood. Receptors originate from a human donor in good health. The CDR3 runs from the conserved cysteine through the conserved F or W. A D gene is named only where the DNA matches it firmly. Size tells how often a clone was seen (once, few, many) or the class of an expanded clone, and some rows leave it out.

TRBV19,once,TRBJ2-7,TRBD1,CASSIVGRGISYEQYF,TGTGCCAGTAGTATAGTAGGCAGGGGGATCTCCTACGAGCAGTACTTC
TRBV2,.,TRBJ2-2,.,CASSEPRDVNTGELFF,TGTGCCAGCAGTGAACCCAGGGACGTTAACACCGGGGAGCTGTTTTTT
TRBV4-3,.,TRBJ1-5,.,CASSLFRASNQPQHF,TGCGCCAGCAGCCTCTTCCGGGCCTCCAATCAGCCCCAGCATTTT
TRBV15,.,TRBJ2-3,TRBD2,CATKASGGISDTQYF,TGTGCCACCAAGGCTAGCGGAGGGATATCAGATACGCAGTATTTT
TRBV19,.,TRBJ2-3,TRBD2,CASSIRLAGGTSTDTQYF,TGTGCCAGTAGTATAAGGCTAGCGGGAGGCACTAGCACAGATACGCAGTATTTT
TRBV4-1,.,TRBJ2-7,.,CASSQKWTGESSYEQYF,TGCGCCAGCAGCCAAAAATGGACCGGGGAGAGCTCCTACGAGCAGTACTTC
TRBV27,.,TRBJ2-2,.,CASSSLDTFTGELFF,TGTGCCAGCAGTTCCCTAGACACATTCACCGGGGAGCTGTTTTTT
TRBV7-6,.,TRBJ2-1,.,CASSPYSLDEQFF,TGTGCCAGCAGCCCATACTCGTTGGATGAGCAGTTCTTC
TRBV5-1,.,TRBJ1-5,.,CASSPIGEGLGPQHF,TGCGCCAGCAGCCCGATAGGGGAAGGGCTCGGGCCCCAGCATTTT
TRBV21-1,.,TRBJ2-5,.,CASSNGILYPRETQYF,TGTGCCAGCAGCAATGGGATCCTTTACCCGAGGGAGACCCAGTACTTC
TRBV28,once,TRBJ2-7,TRBD2,CASSPRTGGASYEQYF,TGTGCCAGCAGCCCTCGGACGGGGGGGGCCTCCTACGAGCAGTACTTC
TRBV2,.,TRBJ1-4,TRBD1,CASQSGQTYEKLFF,TGTGCCAGCCAGTCGGGACAGACTTATGAAAAACTGTTTTTT
TRBV29-1,.,TRBJ2-1,.,CSVPTGNEQFF,TGCAGCGTCCCGACTGGGAATGAGCAGTTCTTC
TRBV27,.,TRBJ2-1,TRBD2,CASSLGAGGRNEQFF,TGTGCCAGCAGTTTAGGGGCGGGAGGACGGAATGAGCAGTTCTTC
TRBV28,.,TRBJ2-7,.,CASSLGSDGTYEQYF,TGTGCCAGCAGTTTAGGTTCGGACGGAACCTACGAGCAGTACTTC
TRBV5-1,.,TRBJ2-1,.,CASSLYSIAYNEQFF,TGCGCCAGCAGCTTGTATAGCATCGCCTACAATGAGCAGTTCTTC
TRBV20-1,.,TRBJ1-1,.,CSATYLEAFF,TGCAGTGCTACCTATCTTGAAGCTTTCTTT
TRBV28,.,TRBJ1-1,.,CASSTITNTEAFF,TGTGCCAGCAGTACCATTACGAACACTGAAGCTTTCTTT
TRBV7-3,.,TRBJ2-1,TRBD2,CASSAGLAEQFF,TGTGCCAGCAGCGCGGGACTAGCGGAGCAGTTCTTC
TRBV30,.,TRBJ1-2,.,CAYRPWQQHNYGYTF,TGTGCCTATAGACCATGGCAGCAACATAACTATGGCTACACCTTC
TRBV7-3,.,TRBJ1-6,TRBD1,CASSLKDRERGSPLHF,TGTGCCAGCAGCTTAAAGGACAGGGAGAGGGGTTCACCCCTCCACTTT
TRBV19,.,TRBJ2-5,TRBD1,CASSPGTGAQETQYF,TGTGCCAGTAGTCCCGGGACAGGGGCCCAAGAGACCCAGTACTTC
TRBV15,.,TRBJ1-1,.,CATSIYREMNTEAFF,TGTGCCACCAGCATATACAGGGAAATGAACACTGAAGCTTTCTTT
TRBV4-1,.,TRBJ2-1,.,CASSQDINEQFF,TGCGCCAGCAGCCAAGATATTAATGAGCAGTTCTTC
TRBV7-9,.,TRBJ2-7,.,CASSSRGPGLSYEQYF,TGTGCCAGCAGCTCCCGTGGGCCAGGTTTGTCCTACGAGCAGTACTTC
TRBV5-1,.,TRBJ2-7,.,CASSKIGDEQYF,TGCGCCAGCAGCAAAATCGGGGACGAGCAGTACTTC
TRBV29-1,.,TRBJ2-5,TRBD2,CSVEGLAGGLAETQYF,TGCAGCGTTGAGGGACTAGCGGGAGGTTTGGCAGAGACCCAGTACTTC
TRBV27,.,TRBJ2-7,.,CASSLSDSSYEQYF,TGTGCCAGCAGTTTGTCGGACAGCTCCTACGAGCAGTACTTC
TRBV27,.,TRBJ1-1,.,CASSEVEANEAFF,TGTGCCAGCAGTGAGGTGGAGGCTAATGAAGCTTTCTTT
TRBV7-2,.,TRBJ2-1,.,CASSLLSGEQFF,TGTGCCAGCAGCCTCCTTTCGGGTGAGCAGTTCTTC
TRBV5-6,.,TRBJ1-1,.,CASSRGGQAFF,TGTGCCAGCAGCCGGGGGGGCCAAGCTTTCTTT
TRBV2,.,TRBJ1-1,.,CASKDPGGRNTEAFF,TGTGCCAGCAAAGACCCGGGGGGGAGGAACACTGAAGCTTTCTTT
TRBV11-2,.,TRBJ2-7,TRBD2,CASSSGAGGPEEQYF,TGTGCCAGCAGCAGTGGGGCGGGAGGGCCCGAAGAGCAGTACTTC
TRBV27,.,TRBJ1-6,.,CASSFVRSGSYNSPLHF,TGTGCCAGCAGTTTCGTGCGTTCCGGCTCCTATAATTCACCCCTCCACTTT
TRBV7-2,.,TRBJ1-5,.,CASSNSGNQPQHF,TGTGCCAGCAGCAACAGCGGCAATCAGCCCCAGCATTTT
TRBV14,.,TRBJ2-5,TRBD2,CASSHPQRTSWEGETQYF,TGTGCCAGCAGCCATCCCCAGAGGACTAGCTGGGAGGGGGAGACCCAGTACTTC